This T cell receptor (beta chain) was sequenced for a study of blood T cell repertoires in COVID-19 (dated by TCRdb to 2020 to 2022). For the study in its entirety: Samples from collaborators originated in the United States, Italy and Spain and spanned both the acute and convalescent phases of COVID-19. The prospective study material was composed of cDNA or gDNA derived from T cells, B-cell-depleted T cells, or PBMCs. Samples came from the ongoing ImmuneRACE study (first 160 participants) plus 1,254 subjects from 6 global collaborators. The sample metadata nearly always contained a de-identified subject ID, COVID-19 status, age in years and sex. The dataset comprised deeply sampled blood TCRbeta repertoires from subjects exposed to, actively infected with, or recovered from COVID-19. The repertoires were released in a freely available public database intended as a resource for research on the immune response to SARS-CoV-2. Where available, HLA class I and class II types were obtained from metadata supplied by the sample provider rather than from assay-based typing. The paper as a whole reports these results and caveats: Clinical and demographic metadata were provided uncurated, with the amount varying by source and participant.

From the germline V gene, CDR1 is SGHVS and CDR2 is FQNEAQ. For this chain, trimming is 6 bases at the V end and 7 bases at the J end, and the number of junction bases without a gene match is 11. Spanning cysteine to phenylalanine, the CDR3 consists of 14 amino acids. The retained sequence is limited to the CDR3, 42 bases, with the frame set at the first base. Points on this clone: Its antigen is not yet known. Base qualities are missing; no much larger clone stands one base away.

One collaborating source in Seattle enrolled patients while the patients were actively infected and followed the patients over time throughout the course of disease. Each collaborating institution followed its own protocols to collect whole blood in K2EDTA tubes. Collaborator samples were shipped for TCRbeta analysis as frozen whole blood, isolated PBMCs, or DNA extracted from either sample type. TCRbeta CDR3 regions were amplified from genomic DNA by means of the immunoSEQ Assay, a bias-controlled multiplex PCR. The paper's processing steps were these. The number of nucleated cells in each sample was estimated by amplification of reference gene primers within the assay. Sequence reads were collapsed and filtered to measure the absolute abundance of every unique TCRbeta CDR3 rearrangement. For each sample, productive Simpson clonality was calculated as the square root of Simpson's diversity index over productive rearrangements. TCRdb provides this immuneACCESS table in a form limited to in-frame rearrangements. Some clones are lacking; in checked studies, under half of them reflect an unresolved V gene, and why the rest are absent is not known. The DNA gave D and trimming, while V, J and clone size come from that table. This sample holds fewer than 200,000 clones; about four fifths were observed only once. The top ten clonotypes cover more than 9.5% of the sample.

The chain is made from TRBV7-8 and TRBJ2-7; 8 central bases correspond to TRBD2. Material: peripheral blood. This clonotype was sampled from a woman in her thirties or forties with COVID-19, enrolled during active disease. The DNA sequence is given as TGTGCCAGCAGTTTGGGCGGGAGGTTGTGGGAGCAGTACTTC. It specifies CASSLGGRLWEQYF. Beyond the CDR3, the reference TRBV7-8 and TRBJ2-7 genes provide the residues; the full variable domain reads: GAGVSQSPRYKVAKRGQDVALRCDPISGHVSLFWYQQALGQGPEFLTYFQNEAQLDKSGLPSDRFFAERPEGSVSTLKIQRTQQEDSAVYLCASSLGGRLWEQYFGPGTRLTVT.